Each of the 20 T cell receptor beta chains below was sequenced from the same sample in a study of T cells after yellow fever vaccination. TCRdb reprocessed the 5' RACE reads with MiXCR, giving one entry per CDR3 protein. The sample yields approximately 350,000 distinct CDR3 sequences, roughly 12% seen once. Sequencing was performed on PBMCs, taken on the day of the first yellow fever vaccination. These receptors were collected from a man younger than 35 who received the YFV17D yellow fever vaccine.

This clonotype has only a few counts. DNA for the CDR3: TGCAGTGCCGGAAGGGGGGTAGACAATGAGCAGTTCTTC. It codes for CSAGRGVDNEQFF. The chain recombines TRBV20-1 with TRBJ2-1; D is tentatively TRBD1 or TRBD2 (6 bases each). V lost 6 bases and J lost 5, with 14 bases in between. This CDR3 comprises 13 residues. The V gene's germline CDR1 is DFQATT and CDR2 SNEGSKA (reference sequence).

This clonotype has just a few counts. The chain has TRBV30 and TRBJ1-6; no firm D call. Trimming pared 2 bases from V and 4 bases from J, leaving 6 bases between. The germline V gene has CDR1 GTSNPN and CDR2 SVGIG (reference sequence). This CDR3 has 13 amino acids. CDR3 sequence reads: CAWSTKYNSPLHF. The CDR3 coding sequence is TGTGCCTGGAGTACGAAATATAATTCACCCCTCCACTTT.

In this sample, this clonotype turned up a few times. The rearrangement joins TRBV7-6 to TRBJ1-4, with a tentative D call TRBD1 (6 bases). The CDR3 totals 12 residues. V shed 4 bases and J shed 10 bases, with 10 bases lying between them. In germline, CDR1 is SGHVS, CDR2 FNYEAQ. In DNA, the CDR3 is TGTGCCAGCAGCTCCGGAGGGGGAAAACTGTTTTTT. As protein: CASSSGGGKLFF. The whole variable domain, filled in from reference TRBV7-6 and TRBJ1-4, reads GAGVSQSPRYKVTKRGQDVALRCDPISGHVSLYWYRQALGQGPEFLTYFNYEAQQDKSGLPNDRFSAERPEGSISTLTIQRTEQRDSAMYRCASSSGGGKLFFGSGTQLSVL.

This clonotype has just a few counts. The gene calls are TRBV29-1 and TRBJ2-3; a possible D gene is TRBD1 (6 bases). The CDR3 is made up of 15 amino acids. Germline CDR1 reads SQVTM; CDR2 reads ANQGSEA. Trimming took 2 bases from V and 0 from J, leaving 12 bases between them. The CDR3 DNA reads as TGCAGCGTTGAACTCAGGGGTGCTAGCACAGATACGCAGTATTTT. This codes for CSVELRGASTDTQYF.

This clonotype was counted only a few times. The chain combines TRBV5-1 with TRBJ1-1; TRBD1 matches at 7 bases. V shed 0 bases, J shed 6 bases, and the junction held 11 bases outside the gene matches. Looked up from germline, CDR1 is SGHRS and CDR2 is YFSETQ. The CDR3 has 16 residues. CDR3 sequence reads: CASSLALGDREAEAFF. The CDR3 DNA sequence: TGCGCCAGCAGCTTGGCCTTAGGAGACAGGGAGGCTGAAGCTTTCTTT.

This sequence joins TRBV5-1 and TRBJ2-2; weak D call: TRBD2 (5 bases). Trimming cost V 0 bases and J 1 base, with 13 bases left between them. The CDR3 has 17 residues. Germline lookup yields CDR1 SGHRS and CDR2 YFSETQ. The CDR3 bases are TGCGCCAGCAGCTTGGAACGAGGAGGAGAGAACACCGGGGAGCTGTTTTTT. Its translation is CASSLERGGENTGELFF.

The chain has TRBV4-3 and TRBJ1-6; tentative D call: TRBD1 (5 bases). CDR1 and CDR2 from the germline V gene are LGHNA and YSLEER. The CDR3 length is 15 residues. V gave up 4 bases and J gave up 10 bases, with 17 bases separating them. The CDR3 protein is CASSPGVGERSPLHF. Here the CDR3 DNA reads TGCGCCAGCAGCCCGGGGGTCGGGGAACGGTCACCCCTCCACTTT.

This clonotype was counted at least ten times. CDR3 bases: TGTGCCAGCAGACGGGAGGCCCCCTACGAGCAGTACTTC. Translated, it gives CASRREAPYEQYF. The V and J genes are TRBV6-2 or TRBV6-3 and TRBJ2-7, with TRBD2 identical over 7 bases. This CDR3 has 13 amino acids. Per the germline V gene, CDR1 is MNHEY and CDR2 is SVGEGT. Losses at the gene ends were 6 bases for V and 2 bases for J; bases not matched to a gene: 4.

This chain uses TRBV24-1 with TRBJ1-1; no clear D gene. Trimming shortened V by 9 bases and J by 6 bases, and 16 bases separated the two germline ends. CDR3 length: 13 amino acids. Germline CDR1 and CDR2: KGHDR and SFDVKD. CDR3 bases: TGTGCCACCGACAACCGGGGAGCCTCTGAAGCTTTCTTT. Residues: CATDNRGASEAFF.

This clonotype was detected only a few times. The rearrangement uses TRBV5-1 and TRBJ1-2; D remains ambiguous. The CDR3 contains 15 residues. Germline V CDR1 and CDR2: SGHRS, YFSETQ. V was pared by 0 bases and J by 6 bases, with 15 bases between. The CDR3 DNA reads as TGCGCCAGCAGCTTGGACATCACCGGAGCTCATGGCTACACCTTC. It yields the protein CASSLDITGAHGYTF.

J is TRBJ1-6 and V is TRBV7-9; perhaps TRBD1 as D (6 bases). CDR1 and CDR2 from the germline V gene are SEHNR and FQNEAQ (reference sequence). This CDR3 region has 14 residues. The germline V and J ends were trimmed by 4 bases and 6 bases, with 10 bases remaining between them. This chain's CDR3 is CASSSGQLNSPLHF. The DNA of the CDR3 is TGTGCCAGCAGCTCCGGACAGCTTAATTCACCCCTCCACTTT.

The chain is built from TRBV7-6 and TRBJ2-3, with D perhaps assigned TRBD1 or TRBD2 (5 bases each). The ends were cut back, 5 bases at V and 9 bases at J, with 21 bases in the middle. The CDR3 is made up of 15 amino acids. Germline loops: CDR1 SGHVS, CDR2 FNYEAQ. CDR3 DNA sequence: TGTGCCAGCAGCCCTCTTTGGGGGACGAGATTAACGCAGTATTTT. Translation gives CASSPLWGTRLTQYF.

This clonotype came up a few times. The genes are TRBV6-2 or TRBV6-3 and TRBJ2-2, with D perhaps being TRBD1 or TRBD2 (5 bases each). The germline gives CDR1 MNHEY, CDR2 SVGEGT. The CDR3 is 15 amino acids. V lost 0 bases, J lost 4 bases, and 9 bases lay in between. The CDR3 protein is CASSYSGVRTGELFF. The CDR3 DNA reads as TGTGCCAGCAGTTACTCGGGGGTACGCACCGGGGAGCTGTTTTTT.

CDR3 coding DNA: TGTGCCAGCAGTTATCTTGGGGGTGGTTGGAATGAGCAGTTCTTC. The encoded protein is CASSYLGGGWNEQFF. This chain links TRBV28 with TRBJ2-1; D possibly matches TRBD1 or TRBD2 (5 bases each). V was clipped by 4 bases and J by 7 bases, with 17 bases between them. This CDR3 comprises 15 residues. CDR1 MDHEN and CDR2 SYDVKM come from the germline V gene.

The chain uses TRBV6-2 or TRBV6-3 and TRBJ2-1, with 8 bases that match TRBD2. J gave up 1 base and V 4 bases, and 15 bases lay outside the gene matches. CDR1 and CDR2 (germline): MNHEY, SVGEGT. The CDR3 extends over 19 amino acids. The CDR3 reads CASSSGNGWRGASYNEQFF. The CDR3 coding sequence is TGTGCCAGCAGTTCGGGGAATGGATGGCGGGGGGCTTCCTACAATGAGCAGTTCTTC.

This clonotype has just a few counts. The rearrangement uses TRBV7-3 and TRBJ1-3; D is unclear. V was trimmed by 5 bases and J by 6 bases, leaving 32 bases between them. Germline V gene data show CDR1 as SGHTA and CDR2 as FQGTGA. The CDR3 contains 20 residues. In DNA, the CDR3 is TGTGCCAGCAGCCCAACCGAAGGACGAGTTTTTCTCCTAAGGCAAAACACCATATATTTT. As protein: CASSPTEGRVFLLRQNTIYF.

The chain couples TRBV9 to TRBJ2-1, with D possibly being TRBD1 (6 bases). Germline values: CDR1 SGDLS, CDR2 YYNGEE. The CDR3 length is 15 residues. Trimming took off 0 bases at V and 3 bases at J, with 10 bases between the two ends. CDR3 DNA sequence: TGTGCCAGCAGCGTAGCAGGGGTCGACTACAATGAGCAGTTCTTC. Translating gives CASSVAGVDYNEQFF.

The sample holds a few counts of this clonotype. Here the CDR3 DNA reads TGTGCCAGCAGCTTAAAGTCCGCCGGGGAGCTGTTTTTT. Translated, it gives CASSLKSAGELFF. The chain employs TRBV11-2 and TRBJ2-2; D is unclear. Trimming shortened V by 2 bases and J by 6 bases, and 7 bases separated the two germline ends. The CDR3 covers 13 residues. The germline V gene encodes CDR1 SGHAT and CDR2 FQNNGV.

The sample holds many counts of this clonotype. The CDR3 coding sequence is TGTGCCAGCGATCCAGGGCTTCCGGCAGATACGCAGTATTTT. Its protein is CASDPGLPADTQYF. This chain connects TRBV12-3 or TRBV12-4 to TRBJ2-3, with D possibly being TRBD1 (5 bases). This CDR3 is built from 14 residues. V dropped 8 bases and J dropped 4 bases, with 16 bases sitting between them.

V gene TRBV30 combines with J gene TRBJ2-3; D gene uncertain. CDR3 length: 11 residues. Deletions cut 1 base from V and 5 bases from J, with 4 bases between. CDR1 GTSNPN and CDR2 SVGIG come from the germline V gene (reference sequence). The CDR3 protein is CAWSAVDTQYF. For the CDR3, the DNA is TGTGCCTGGAGTGCTGTAGATACGCAGTATTTT.